This T cell receptor beta chain came from a study of blood T cells in healthy people across ages. A second PCR of about 7 to 12 cycles used a sample-barcoded 5' primer and a J-beta primer mix. Via MiXCR, TCRdb re-called the 5' RACE reads, giving one row per CDR3 protein. The table includes 910,000 or so distinct CDR3 sequences, 51% detected once. V lost 5 bases, J lost 3 bases, and 11 bases lay in between. The CDR3 is 13 amino acids. CDR1 and CDR2 (germline): PRHDT, FYEKMQ (reference sequence). Details on this clonotype: The antigen is not known.

Study-wide points: There was a strong correlation between TCR beta diversity and naive T cell percentage. Donors of long life had a larger count of naive CD4+ cells and greater diversity than aged donors. Conclusively comparing naive with antigen-experienced cells was impossible with unsorted PBMCs.

The specimen was blood. The receptor's source is a woman between 55 and 75 years old in good health. The genes are TRBV13 and TRBJ2-7; no clear D. CDR3: CASSADGNYEQYF. In DNA form, the CDR3 reads TGTGCCAGCAGCGCGGACGGAAACTACGAGCAGTACTTC.